One and the same sample provided the 15 T cell receptor beta chains below, sequenced in a study of blood T cells in healthy people across ages. A second PCR of 7 to 11 cycles used a sample-barcoded 5' primer and a J-beta primer mix. TCRdb called the 5' RACE reads again in MiXCR, with one record for every CDR3 protein. The sample shows about 800,000 distinct CDR3 sequences, approximately 25% of them seen only once. The same data also contributed to another study, on T cells of mothers and their children.

The sample comprised blood. Every receptor here comes from a boy between 10 and 17 years old in good health.

The chain links TRBV20-1 to TRBJ2-5; D is unclear. The J call may be wrong; the DNA end is better matched by TRBJ2-7. This CDR3 has 11 residues. Germline V gene sequence: CDR1 DFQATT, CDR2 SNEGSKA (reference sequence). The CDR3: CSALISYEQYF. Written as DNA, the CDR3 is TGCAGTGCCCTAATTTCCTACGAGCAGTACTTC.

The gene calls are TRBV3-1 and TRBJ2-5; 7 bases align to TRBD1. The tail of the sequence fits TRBJ2-7 better, so the J call may be wrong. The CDR3 has 16 residues. The germline CDR1 and CDR2 sequences are LGHDT and YNNKEL (reference sequence). The CDR3 loop is CASSQREGDSPYEQYF. The CDR3 nucleotides read TGTGCCAGCAGCCAACGAGAGGGGGACAGTCCCTACGAGCAGTACTTC.

This chain connects TRBV27 to TRBJ2-5; D might be TRBD2 (6 bases). The DNA matches TRBJ2-7 better at its end, which makes the J call doubtful. Looked up from germline, CDR1 is MNHEY and CDR2 is SMNVEV (reference sequence). CDR3 length: 15 amino acids. CDR3 loop: CASSPLGGGLYEQYF. In DNA, the CDR3 is TGTGCCAGCAGTCCCCTCGGTGGGGGACTCTACGAGCAGTACTTC.

V gene TRBV27 combines with J gene TRBJ1-1; D gene ambiguous. Per the germline V gene, CDR1 is MNHEY and CDR2 is SMNVEV (reference sequence). The V and J ends lost 2 bases and 4 bases respectively, with 8 bases between them. The CDR3 is 13 amino acids. The CDR3 sequence is CASSLPGVTEAFF. The CDR3 DNA follows: TGTGCCAGCAGTTTACCCGGGGTCACTGAAGCTTTCTTT.

This chain connects TRBV10-3 to TRBJ1-2, with D perhaps TRBD1 (6 bases). V lost 0 bases and J 7 bases, leaving 18 bases between the germline ends. The CDR3 loop spans 16 amino acids. Germline V gives CDR1 ENHRY, CDR2 SYGVKD. The CDR3 loop is CAISESPGAGAFGYTF. CDR3 bases: TGTGCCATCAGTGAGTCCCCGGGAGCGGGGGCTTTTGGCTACACCTTC.

J is TRBJ1-1 and V is TRBV12-3 or TRBV12-4, with TRBD1 as a possible D gene (6 bases). The length of the CDR3 is 14 residues. Trimming shortened V by 6 bases and J by 0 bases, and 11 bases separated the two germline ends. CDR3 amino acids: CASRAKGVNTEAFF. Written as DNA, the CDR3 is TGTGCCAGCAGGGCGAAGGGGGTGAACACTGAAGCTTTCTTT.

This sequence joins TRBV4-1 and TRBJ2-5; TRBD2 agrees at 7 bases. Germline CDR1 is MGHRA and CDR2 is YSYEKL. The V segment lost 3 bases and the J segment 11 bases; nucleotides outside the gene matches: 18. The CDR3 is made up of 16 amino acids. The CDR3 reads CASSQETGTTPWEQYF. The CDR3 DNA follows: TGCGCCAGCAGCCAGGAAACCGGGACTACGCCTTGGGAGCAGTACTTC.

Only a few counts were recorded for this clonotype. The rearrangement uses TRBV20-1 and TRBJ2-4; 8 positions agree with TRBD2. V lost 6 bases, J lost 3 bases, and 13 bases stayed unmatched. Germline values: CDR1 DFQATT, CDR2 SNEGSKA (reference sequence). The CDR3 has 16 amino acids. CDR3 DNA sequence: TGCAGTGCAAAAAGCGAGGCGGGGGGCCACAAAAACATTCAGTACTTC. The encoded protein is CSAKSEAGGHKNIQYF.

CDR3 in amino acids: CASSQVTSGGGYEQYF. The CDR3 nucleotides read TGCGCCAGCAGCCAAGTTACTAGCGGTGGTGGCTACGAGCAGTACTTC. The J gene is TRBJ2-7, the V gene TRBV4-1, with TRBD2 matching 8 bases. The trim removed 1 base at V and 3 bases at J, leaving 8 bases unmatched. The germline CDR1 and CDR2 sequences are MGHRA and YSYEKL. The CDR3 has 16 residues.

The chain joins TRBV25-1 to TRBJ2-4; possibly TRBD1 for D (5 bases). The CDR3 extends over 16 amino acids. With 1 base removed from V and 1 base from J, the gap between germline ends came to 11 bases. Germline CDR1 reads MGHDK; CDR2 reads SYGVNS. DNA of the CDR3: TGTGCCAGCAGTGAATCAGGGTTGGGGGCCAAAAACATTCAGTACTTC. It is translated as CASSESGLGAKNIQYF.

This clonotype was seen only once. The chain recombines TRBV20-1 with TRBJ2-6; D is perhaps TRBD2 (5 bases). Germline assignment: CDR1 DFQATT and CDR2 SNEGSKA (reference sequence). This CDR3 has 16 amino acids. Trimming stripped 0 bases from V and 2 bases from J, with 11 bases between. The CDR3 DNA reads TGCAGTGCTAGAGACGGGGTCGTACCTGGGGCCAACGTCCTGACTTTC. Translated, it gives CSARDGVVPGANVLTF.

This clonotype was seen only a few times. The rearrangement uses TRBV27 and TRBJ1-1; 10 nucleotides match TRBD1. With V trimmed by 5 bases and J by 6 bases, 9 bases remained unmatched. The CDR3 spans 15 residues. Germline lookup yields CDR1 MNHEY and CDR2 SMNVEV (reference sequence). The CDR3 loop reads CASSLTGTGVAEAFF. The CDR3 coding sequence is TGTGCCAGCAGTCTAACCGGGACAGGGGTGGCTGAAGCTTTCTTT.

This chain joins TRBV2 and TRBJ2-7, with 8 bases aligning to TRBD2. The V segment lost 2 bases and the J segment 3 bases; nucleotides outside the gene matches: 6. The CDR3 runs to 15 residues. Per germline, CDR1 SNHLY and CDR2 FYNNEI. The CDR3 nucleotides are TGTGCCAGCAGTGAAACGGAGCGGGAGCTCTACGAGCAGTACTTC. Translation gives CASSETERELYEQYF.

This clonotype occurred a few times. J is TRBJ2-2 and V is TRBV5-1; D may be TRBD2 (6 bases). The CDR3 sequence is 14 residues long. V lost 3 bases and J lost 4, with 10 bases in between. CDR1 and CDR2 from the germline V gene are SGHRS and YFSETQ. The DNA of the CDR3 is TGCGCCAGCAGCTCGGGCGGGACCACCGGGGAGCTGTTTTTT. It codes for CASSSGGTTGELFF.

The V gene is TRBV28, the J gene TRBJ2-1; D unresolved. The germline V gene encodes CDR1 MDHEN and CDR2 SYDVKM. There are 16 residues in the CDR3. The V end was cut by 9 bases, the J end by 0 bases, with 18 bases between. This chain's CDR3 is CASHPTSRHSYNEQFF. The CDR3 bases are TGTGCCAGTCATCCAACATCCCGACACTCCTACAATGAGCAGTTCTTC.